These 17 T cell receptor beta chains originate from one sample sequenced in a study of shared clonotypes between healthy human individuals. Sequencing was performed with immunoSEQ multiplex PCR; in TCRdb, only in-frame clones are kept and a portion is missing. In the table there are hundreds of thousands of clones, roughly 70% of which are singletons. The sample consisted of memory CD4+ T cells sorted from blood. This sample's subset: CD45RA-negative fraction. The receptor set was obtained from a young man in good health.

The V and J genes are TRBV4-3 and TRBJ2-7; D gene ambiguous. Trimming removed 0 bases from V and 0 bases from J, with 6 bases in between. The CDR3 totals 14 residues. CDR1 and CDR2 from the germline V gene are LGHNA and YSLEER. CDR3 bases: TGCGCCAGCAGCCAAGATGCCGCCTCCTACGAGCAGTACTTC. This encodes CASSQDAASYEQYF.

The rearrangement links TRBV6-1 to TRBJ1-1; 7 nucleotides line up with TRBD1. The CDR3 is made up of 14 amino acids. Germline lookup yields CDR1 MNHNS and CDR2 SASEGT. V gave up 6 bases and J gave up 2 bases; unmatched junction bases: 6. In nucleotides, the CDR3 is TGTGCCAGCAGGGAAAGACAGGGAAACACTGAAGCTTTCTTT. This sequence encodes CASRERQGNTEAFF.

The CDR3 DNA reads TGTGCCAGCAGCCCGGGGGACAGGGAGAAACTGTTTTTT. It translates to CASSPGDREKLFF. J is TRBJ1-4 and V is TRBV7-9; TRBD1 agrees at 9 bases. The CDR3 is 13 residues long. CDR1 SEHNR and CDR2 FQNEAQ come from the germline V gene (reference sequence). The V and J ends lost 5 bases and 11 bases, in that order; junction bases with no gene match: 6. Complete variable domain (other parts from reference TRBV7-9 and TRBJ1-4): DTGVSQNPRHKITKRGQNVTFRCDPISEHNRLYWYRQTLGQGPEFLTYFQNEAQLEKSRLLSDRFSAERPKGSFSTLEIQRTEQGDSAMYLCASSPGDREKLFFGSGTQLSVL.

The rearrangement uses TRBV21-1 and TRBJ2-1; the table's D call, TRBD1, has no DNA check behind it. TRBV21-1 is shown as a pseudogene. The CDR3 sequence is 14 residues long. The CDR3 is CASGKGTLYNEQFF. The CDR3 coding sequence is TGTGCCAGCGGGAAAGGGACACTCTACAATGAGCAGTTCTTC.

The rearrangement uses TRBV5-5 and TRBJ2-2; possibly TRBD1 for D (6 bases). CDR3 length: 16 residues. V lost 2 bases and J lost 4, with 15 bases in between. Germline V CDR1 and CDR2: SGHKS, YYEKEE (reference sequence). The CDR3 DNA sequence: TGTGCCAGCAGCTTCGAAGGGGGTAGAATCACCGGGGAGCTGTTTTTT. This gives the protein CASSFEGGRITGELFF.

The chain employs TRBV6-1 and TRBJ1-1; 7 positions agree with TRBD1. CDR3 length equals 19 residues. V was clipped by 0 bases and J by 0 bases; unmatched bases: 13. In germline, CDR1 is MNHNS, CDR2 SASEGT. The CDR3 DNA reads TGTGCCAGCAGTGAAGCCGAAGTGGGGACAGCCATATTGAACACTGAAGCTTTCTTT. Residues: CASSEAEVGTAILNTEAFF.

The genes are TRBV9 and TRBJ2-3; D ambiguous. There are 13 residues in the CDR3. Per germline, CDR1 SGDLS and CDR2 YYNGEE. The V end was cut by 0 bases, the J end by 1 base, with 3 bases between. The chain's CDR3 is CASSVVGTDTQYF. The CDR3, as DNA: TGTGCCAGCAGCGTAGTTGGCACAGATACGCAGTATTTT.

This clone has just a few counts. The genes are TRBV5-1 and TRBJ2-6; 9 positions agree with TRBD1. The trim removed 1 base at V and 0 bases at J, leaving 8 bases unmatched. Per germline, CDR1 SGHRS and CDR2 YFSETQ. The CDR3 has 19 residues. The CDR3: CASSLINRGLTSGANVLTF. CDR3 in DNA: TGCGCCAGCAGCTTGATAAACAGGGGGCTGACCTCTGGGGCCAACGTCCTGACTTTC.

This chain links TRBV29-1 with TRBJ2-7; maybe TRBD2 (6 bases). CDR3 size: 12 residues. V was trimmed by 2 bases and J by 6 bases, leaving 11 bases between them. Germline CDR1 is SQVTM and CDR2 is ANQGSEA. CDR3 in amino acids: CSVEFQGGEQYF. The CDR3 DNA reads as TGCAGCGTTGAATTTCAGGGAGGCGAGCAGTACTTC.

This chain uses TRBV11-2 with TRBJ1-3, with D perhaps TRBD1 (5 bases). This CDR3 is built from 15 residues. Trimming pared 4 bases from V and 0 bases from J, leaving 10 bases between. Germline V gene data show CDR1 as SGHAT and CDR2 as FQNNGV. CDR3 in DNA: TGTGCCAGCAGCTGGGACGGGTCCTCTGGAAACACCATATATTTT. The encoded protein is CASSWDGSSGNTIYF.

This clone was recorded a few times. This CDR3 reads CASSLRTEAFF. In nucleotides, the CDR3 is TGTGCCAGCAGCTTGAGGACTGAAGCTTTCTTT. The V call is TRBV7-2, the J call TRBJ1-1; the D is unclear. V dropped 3 bases and J dropped 5 bases, with 4 bases sitting between them. CDR3 length equals 11 residues. The germline V gene encodes CDR1 SGHTA and CDR2 FQGNSA.

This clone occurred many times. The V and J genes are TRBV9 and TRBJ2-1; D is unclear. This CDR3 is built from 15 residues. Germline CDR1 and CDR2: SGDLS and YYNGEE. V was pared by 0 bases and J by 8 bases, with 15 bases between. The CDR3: CASSVAVVARDEQFF. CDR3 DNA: TGTGCCAGCAGCGTAGCGGTGGTAGCTAGGGATGAGCAGTTCTTC.

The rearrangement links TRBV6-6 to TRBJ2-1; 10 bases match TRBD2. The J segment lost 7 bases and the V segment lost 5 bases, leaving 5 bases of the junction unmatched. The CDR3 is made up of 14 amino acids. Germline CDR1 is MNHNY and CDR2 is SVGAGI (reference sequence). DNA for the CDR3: TGTGCCAGCAGTGCTACTAGCGGGATAAATGAGCAGTTCTTC. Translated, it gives CASSATSGINEQFF.

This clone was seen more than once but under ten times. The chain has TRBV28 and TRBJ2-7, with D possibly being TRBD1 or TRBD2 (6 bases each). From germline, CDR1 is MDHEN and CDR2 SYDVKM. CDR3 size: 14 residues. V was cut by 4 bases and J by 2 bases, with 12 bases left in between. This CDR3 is CASSWGANAYEQYF. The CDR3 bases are TGTGCCAGCAGTTGGGGGGCGAACGCCTACGAGCAGTACTTC.

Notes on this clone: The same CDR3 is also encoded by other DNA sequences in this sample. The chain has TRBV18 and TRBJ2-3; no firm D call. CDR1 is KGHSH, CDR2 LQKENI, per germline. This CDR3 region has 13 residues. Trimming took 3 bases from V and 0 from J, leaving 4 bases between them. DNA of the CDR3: TGTGCCAGCTCACCCGATAGCACAGATACGCAGTATTTT. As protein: CASSPDSTDTQYF.

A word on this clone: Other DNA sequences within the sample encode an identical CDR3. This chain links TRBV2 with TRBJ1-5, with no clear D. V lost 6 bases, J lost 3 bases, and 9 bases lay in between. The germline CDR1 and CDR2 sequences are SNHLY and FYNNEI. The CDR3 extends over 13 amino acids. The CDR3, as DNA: TGTGCCAGCAGAGGGCAGTCCAATCAGCCCCAGCATTTT. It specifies CASRGQSNQPQHF.

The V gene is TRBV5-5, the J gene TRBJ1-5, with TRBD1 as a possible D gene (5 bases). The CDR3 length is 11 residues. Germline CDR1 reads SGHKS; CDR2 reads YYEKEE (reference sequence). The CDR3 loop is CGGGTNQPQHF. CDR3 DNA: TGTGGCGGGGGTACCAATCAGCCCCAGCATTTT.